Sequencing of this TCR beta chain was carried out in a study of blood T cell repertoires in COVID-19. Study as a whole: T cells, B-cell-depleted T cells, or PBMCs supplied cDNA or gDNA.

V was cut by 2 bases and J by 3 bases, with 8 bases left in between. The CDR3 length is 15 residues. CDR1 and CDR2 from the germline V gene are KGHSH and LQKENI. Repertoires were generated with immunoSEQ multiplex PCR, while TCRdb's copy carries only in-frame clones and drops some. This sample has 100,000 or so clones, with approximately 80% found just once. The sequence was obtained from an older woman with acute or convalescent COVID-19. The sequenced material came from peripheral blood. This chain links TRBV18 with TRBJ1-6; D may be TRBD1 (5 bases). The CDR3 DNA is TGTGCCAGCTCACCAGACAGTCTCTATAATTCACCCCTCCACTTT. This gives the protein CASSPDSLYNSPLHF.